This TCR beta chain was sequenced during a study of cytomegalovirus exposure and HLA in healthy donors. CDR3 length: 15 amino acids. The V gene's germline CDR1 is LGHNA and CDR2 YNFKEQ. V was clipped by 0 bases and J by 2 bases, with 11 bases between them. Primers for the PCR totalled 60 Vbeta and 13 Jbeta. Clones were read by immunoSEQ multiplex PCR, and TCRdb kept only the in-frame ones, dropping some. The profile shows roughly 110,000 clones, under 85% of them singletons. The specimen sequenced was PBMCs. The V call is TRBV4-2, the J call TRBJ2-7, with D unresolved. The sequence was collected from a male donor in good health and CMV-seronegative. The chain's CDR3 is CASSQEGGGTYEQYF. CDR3 coding DNA: TGTGCCAGCAGCCAAGAGGGTGGCGGTACCTACGAGCAGTACTTC.